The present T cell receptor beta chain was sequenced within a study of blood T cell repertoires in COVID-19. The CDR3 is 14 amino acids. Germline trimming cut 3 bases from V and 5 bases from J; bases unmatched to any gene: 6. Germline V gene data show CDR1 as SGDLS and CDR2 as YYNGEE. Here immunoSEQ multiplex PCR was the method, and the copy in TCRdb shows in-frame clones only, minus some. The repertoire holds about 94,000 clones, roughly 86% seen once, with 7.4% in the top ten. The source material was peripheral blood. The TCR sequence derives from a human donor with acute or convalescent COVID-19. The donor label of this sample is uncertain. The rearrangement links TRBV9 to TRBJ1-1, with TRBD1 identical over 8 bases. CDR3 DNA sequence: TGTGCCAGCAGCGCGATAACAGGGGGGACTGAAGCTTTCTTT. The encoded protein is CASSAITGGTEAFF.